Listed here are 6 T cell receptor beta chains from one sample, sequenced in a study of T cell repertoires in cytomegalovirus infection. TCRdb ran MiXCR on the reads and lists one entry per CDR3 protein. Here the sample spans tens of thousands of distinct CDR3 sequences, more than 40% being singletons. No cognate antigen is known for these TCRs. Sequenced here: CD8+ T cells from cultured PBMCs, sampled from culture after CMV antigen stimulation. The receptors originated from a human donor in good health (CMV status not recorded). Some clones in this sample may be carry-over from other donors' samples.

V is TRBV6-2 or TRBV6-3 and J is TRBJ1-5; 9 positions agree with TRBD1. V shed 3 bases and J 3 bases; nucleotides not matched to a gene: 3. CDR3 size: 15 residues. CDR1 and CDR2 (germline): MNHEY, SVGEGT. The CDR3 nucleotides are TGTGCCAGCAGTTATGGGACAGGGAACAATCAGCCCCAGCATTTT. This translates into CASSYGTGNNQPQHF.

V is TRBV4-1 and J is TRBJ1-6, with unresolved D. CDR3 length: 18 amino acids. CDR1 is MGHRA, CDR2 YSYEKL, per germline. The ends were cut back, 0 bases at V and 0 bases at J, with 12 bases in the middle. The chain's CDR3 is CASSQEEAASSYNSPLHF. The CDR3, as DNA: TGCGCCAGCAGCCAAGAAGAGGCGGCCAGCTCCTATAATTCACCCCTCCACTTT.

The chain recombines TRBV19 with TRBJ1-1; TRBD1 matches at 8 bases. The germline V gene encodes CDR1 LNHDA and CDR2 SQIVND (reference sequence). This CDR3 has 16 residues. Trimming took 4 bases from V and 1 from J; bases not matched to a gene: 8. CDR3 loop: CASSTLRTGSNTEAFF. Here the CDR3 DNA reads TGTGCCAGTAGTACCCTCAGGACAGGGTCGAACACTGAAGCTTTCTTT.

This clonotype showed up just a few times. This chain connects TRBV7-8 to TRBJ1-2, with TRBD1 identical over 7 bases. The V and J ends lost 6 bases and 2 bases, in that order; junction bases with no gene match: 12. CDR1 is SGHVS and CDR2 is FQNEAQ in the germline V gene. The CDR3 runs 16 residues. Written as DNA, the CDR3 is TGTGCCAGCAGTCCTCCTGACAGGGTTTGGAACTATGGCTACACCTTC. Amino acids: CASSPPDRVWNYGYTF.

The chain couples TRBV10-3 to TRBJ2-2; D call uncertain. The ends were cut back, 0 bases at V and 5 bases at J, with 10 bases in the middle. The CDR3 has 15 residues. Germline loops: CDR1 ENHRY, CDR2 SYGVKD. The CDR3 spells CAISESHTDTGELFF. CDR3 DNA: TGTGCCATCAGTGAGTCGCACACGGATACCGGGGAGCTGTTTTTT.

This clonotype was detected only a few times. The rearrangement links TRBV7-9 to TRBJ1-5, with D unclear. CDR3 length: 12 residues. Germline assignment: CDR1 SEHNR and CDR2 FQNEAQ (reference sequence). V was clipped by 11 bases and J by 2 bases, with 10 bases between them. CDR3: CASADGNQPQHF. The CDR3, as DNA: TGTGCCTCAGCGGACGGCAATCAGCCCCAGCATTTT.